The 9 T cell receptor beta chains in this list originate from one sample, sequenced in a study of technical replicates of blood from four donors. Some clones are missing from TCRdb's copy, which holds only in-frame ones; the method was immunoSEQ multiplex PCR. In the table there are just over 80,000 clones, 90% to 98% of which are singletons. Sample: T cells isolated from PBMCs. The receptors stem from a human donor in good health.

This chain joins TRBV9 and TRBJ2-7; 10 bases agree with TRBD2. Germline V gene sequence: CDR1 SGDLS, CDR2 YYNGEE. The ends lost 1 base at V and 4 bases at J; junction bases unmatched: 11. The CDR3 is 17 residues long. The CDR3 sequence is CASSVLASGSGLYEQYF. CDR3 in DNA: TGTGCCAGCAGCGTATTGGCTAGCGGGAGTGGACTTTACGAGCAGTACTTC.

The rearrangement uses TRBV5-6 and TRBJ1-2; D may be TRBD1 (6 bases). Trimming shortened V by 3 bases and J by 5 bases, and 14 bases separated the two germline ends. Germline CDR1 SGHDT, CDR2 YYEEEE. This CDR3 region has 14 residues. The CDR3 region has the DNA TGTGCCAGCAGCTCTAACGGACAGCCTTATGGCTACACCTTC. This gives the protein CASSSNGQPYGYTF.

The J gene is TRBJ1-1, the V gene TRBV19, with D unclear. The V and J ends lost 9 bases and 4 bases respectively, with 9 bases between them. Germline CDR1 LNHDA, CDR2 SQIVND (reference sequence). The CDR3 consists of 11 residues. Written as DNA, the CDR3 is TGTGCCAGCAAACGGGGCACTGAAGCTTTCTTT. Amino acids: CASKRGTEAFF. The full variable domain, rest sourced from reference TRBV19 and TRBJ1-1, is DGGITQSPKYLFRKEGQNVTLSCEQNLNHDAMYWYRQDPGQGLRLIYYSQIVNDFQKGDIAEGYSVSREKKESFPLTVTSAQKNPTAFYLCASKRGTEAFFGQGTRLTVV.

The genes are TRBV6-5 and TRBJ1-2, with D unclear. Trimming stripped 6 bases from V and 3 bases from J, with 17 bases between. The CDR3 covers 15 residues. Germline V gives CDR1 MNHEY, CDR2 SVGAGI. The CDR3: CASSLGGGAHYGYTF. The CDR3 nucleotides are TGTGCCAGCAGCTTAGGCGGTGGAGCTCACTATGGCTACACCTTC.

V usage is TRBV11-2 and J usage is TRBJ2-5, with D possibly TRBD1 on 5 matching bases. This CDR3 is 13 amino acids long. Germline assignment: CDR1 SGHAT and CDR2 FQNNGV. Trimming left V 5 bases short and J 4 bases short, with 11 bases between. As DNA, the CDR3 is TGTGCCAGCAGCCCCCAGGGTGGAGAGACCCAGTACTTC. Translated: CASSPQGGETQYF.

This chain uses TRBV7-2 with TRBJ1-2, with no clear D. Between the trimmed V and J ends, which lost 3 bases and 4 bases, there was a span of 12 bases. Germline values: CDR1 SGHTA, CDR2 FQGNSA. The CDR3 contains 14 residues. The CDR3 DNA follows: TGTGCCAGCAGCTTGGCCGGGTTTAGCTATGGCTACACCTTC. Translation: CASSLAGFSYGYTF.

The rearrangement links TRBV9 to TRBJ2-3, with D possibly being TRBD2 (7 bases). This CDR3 has 15 amino acids. Trimming shortened V by 2 bases and J by 0 bases, and 10 bases separated the two germline ends. Germline values: CDR1 SGDLS, CDR2 YYNGEE. For the CDR3, the DNA is TGTGCCAGCAGCGTGGGGGGGGCCAGCACAGATACGCAGTATTTT. Its protein is CASSVGGASTDTQYF. Using reference TRBV9 and TRBJ2-3 for the parts outside the CDR3, the full variable domain is DSGVTQTPKHLITATGQRVTLRCSPRSGDLSVYWYQQSLDQGLQFLIQYYNGEERAKGNILERFSAQQFPDLHSELNLSSLELGDSALYFCASSVGGASTDTQYFGPGTRLTVL.

This chain connects TRBV6-5 to TRBJ2-3, with 7 bases matching TRBD2. This CDR3 has 13 amino acids. CDR1 and CDR2 from the germline V gene are MNHEY and SVGAGI. V was clipped by 7 bases and J by 3 bases; unmatched bases: 4. CDR3 in DNA: TGTGCCAGCAAAATAGCGGGTACAGATACGCAGTATTTT. Translated: CASKIAGTDTQYF.

The rearrangement joins TRBV10-3 to TRBJ1-1, with no clear D. Germline values: CDR1 ENHRY, CDR2 SYGVKD. The CDR3 loop spans 11 amino acids. V was clipped by 3 bases and J by 12 bases, with 11 bases between them. The CDR3 sequence: CAISDRRESFF. Here the CDR3 DNA reads TGTGCCATCAGTGACCGTAGGGAGTCTTTCTTT.